This T cell receptor (beta chain) was recorded in a study of T cell repertoires in cytomegalovirus infection. Overall study findings and caveats: Adding up the frequency of public TCR beta families identified people who carried CMV plus the relevant HLA.

As regards this clonotype: Antigen unknown.

TCRdb re-analysed the reads in MiXCR, keeping a single row per CDR3 protein. The data hold under 90,000 distinct CDR3 sequences, with about 22% observed a single time. The TCR sequence derives from a human donor in good health (CMV status not recorded). Some clones in this sample may be carry-over from other donors' samples. Sequenced material: PBMCs, sequenced either directly or after in vitro stimulation (not recorded which).

DNA of the CDR3: TGTGCCAGCAGTTCCCAACCCGCTGGGACCCACCTTTTGGCGAATCAGCCCCAGCATTTT. Protein product: CASSSQPAGTHLLANQPQHF. The rearrangement uses TRBV6-5 and TRBJ1-5; D possibly corresponds to TRBD1 (5 bases). The CDR3 runs 20 residues. Germline values: CDR1 MNHEY, CDR2 SVGAGI. Trimming stripped 4 bases from V and 4 bases from J, with 29 bases between.